This TCR beta chain was observed in a study of shared clonotypes between healthy human individuals. Whole-study results and caveats: Sharing across four donors was highest in naive CD4 (roughly 5%) and lowest in memory CD8 (around 0.4%).

As concerns this clone: Its target is not known.

The CDR3 runs to 15 residues. After removal of 0 bases from V and 3 bases from J, the junction contained 3 bases not matched to a gene. Germline CDR1 is SEHNR and CDR2 is FQNEAQ (reference sequence). Per the authors' pipeline: Junction-only immunoSEQ data arrived without quality scores, meaning filtering differed. The method was immunoSEQ multiplex PCR; TCRdb's version includes in-frame clones alone and lacks a portion of them. V, J and clone size are those of that table, while D and trimming were read from the DNA. The sample has about 1.1 million clones; 78% are singletons. The chain carries TRBV7-9 and TRBJ2-5; TRBD2 matches 8 bases. The sequenced material came from memory CD4+ T cells from PBMCs. Subset reported: CD45RA-negative fraction. The sequence came from a young man in good health. Some clones in this sample may be carry-over from other donors' samples. For the CDR3, the DNA is TGTGCCAGCAGCTTAGCTACTAGCGGAAAAGAGACCCAGTACTTC. Its protein is CASSLATSGKETQYF. The entire variable domain, with the rest obtained from reference TRBV7-9 and TRBJ2-5, is as follows: DTGVSQNPRHKITKRGQNVTFRCDPISEHNRLYWYRQTLGQGPEFLTYFQNEAQLEKSRLLSDRFSAERPKGSFSTLEIQRTEQGDSAMYLCASSLATSGKETQYFGPGTRLLVL.